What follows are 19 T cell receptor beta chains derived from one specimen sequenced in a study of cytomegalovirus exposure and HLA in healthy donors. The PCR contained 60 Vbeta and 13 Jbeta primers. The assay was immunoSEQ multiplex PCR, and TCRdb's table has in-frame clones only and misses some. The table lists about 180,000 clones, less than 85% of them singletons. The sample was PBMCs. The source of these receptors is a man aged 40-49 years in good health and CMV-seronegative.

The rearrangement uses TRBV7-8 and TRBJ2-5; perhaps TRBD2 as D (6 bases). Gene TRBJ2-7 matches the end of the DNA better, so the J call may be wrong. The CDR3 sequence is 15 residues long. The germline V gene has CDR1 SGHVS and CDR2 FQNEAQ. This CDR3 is CASSPQVGGSYEQYF. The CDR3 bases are TGTGCCAGCAGCCCCCAAGTTGGGGGGTCCTACGAGCAGTACTTC.

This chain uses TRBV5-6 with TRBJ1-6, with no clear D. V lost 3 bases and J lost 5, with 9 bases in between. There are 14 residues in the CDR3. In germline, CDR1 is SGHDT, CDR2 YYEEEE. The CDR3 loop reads CASSSRVDNSPLHF. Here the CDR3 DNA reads TGTGCCAGCAGCTCTCGGGTAGATAATTCACCCCTCCACTTT.

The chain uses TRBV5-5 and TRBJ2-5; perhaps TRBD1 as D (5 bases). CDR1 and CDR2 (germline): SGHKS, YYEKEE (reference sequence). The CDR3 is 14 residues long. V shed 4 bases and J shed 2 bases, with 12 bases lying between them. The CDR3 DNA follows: TGTGCCAGCAGCCCATGGACACCACAAGAGACCCAGTACTTC. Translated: CASSPWTPQETQYF.

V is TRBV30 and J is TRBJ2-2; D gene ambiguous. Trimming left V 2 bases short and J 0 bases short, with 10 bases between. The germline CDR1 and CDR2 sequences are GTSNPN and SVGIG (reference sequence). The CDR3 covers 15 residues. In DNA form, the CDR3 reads TGTGCCTGGAGTCTGGCTTACGCGAACACCGGGGAGCTGTTTTTT. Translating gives CAWSLAYANTGELFF.

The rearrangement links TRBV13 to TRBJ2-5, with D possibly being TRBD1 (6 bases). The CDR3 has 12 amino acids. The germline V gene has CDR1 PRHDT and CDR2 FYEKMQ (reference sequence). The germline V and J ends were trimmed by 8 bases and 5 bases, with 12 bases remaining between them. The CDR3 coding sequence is TGTGCCAGCTCGACCCAGGGGGAGACCCAGTACTTC. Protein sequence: CASSTQGETQYF.

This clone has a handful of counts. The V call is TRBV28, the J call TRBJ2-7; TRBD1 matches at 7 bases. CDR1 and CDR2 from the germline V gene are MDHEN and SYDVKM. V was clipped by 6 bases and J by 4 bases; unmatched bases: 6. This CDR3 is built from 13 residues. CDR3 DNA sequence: TGTGCCAGCAGAGGGGACAGCCTGTACGAGCAGTACTTC. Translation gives CASRGDSLYEQYF.

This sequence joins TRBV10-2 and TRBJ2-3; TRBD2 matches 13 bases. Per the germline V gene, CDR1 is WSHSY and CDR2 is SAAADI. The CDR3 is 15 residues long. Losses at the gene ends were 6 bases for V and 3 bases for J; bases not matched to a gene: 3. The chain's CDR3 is CASSGTSGVTDTQYF. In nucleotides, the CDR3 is TGCGCCAGCAGCGGGACTAGCGGGGTTACAGATACGCAGTATTTT.

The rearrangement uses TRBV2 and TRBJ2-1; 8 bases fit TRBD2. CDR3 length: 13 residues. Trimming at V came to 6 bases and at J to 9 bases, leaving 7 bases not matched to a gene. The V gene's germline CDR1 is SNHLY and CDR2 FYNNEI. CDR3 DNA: TGTGCCAGCAGCCCCGGGACTAGGGCTGAGCAGTTCTTC. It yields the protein CASSPGTRAEQFF.

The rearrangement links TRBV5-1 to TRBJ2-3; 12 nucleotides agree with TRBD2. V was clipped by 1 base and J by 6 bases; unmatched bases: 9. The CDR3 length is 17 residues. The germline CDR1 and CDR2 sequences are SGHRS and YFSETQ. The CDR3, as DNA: TGCGCCAGCAGCTTGCGCCCGACTAGCGGGAGATCGGATACGCAGTATTTT. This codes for CASSLRPTSGRSDTQYF.

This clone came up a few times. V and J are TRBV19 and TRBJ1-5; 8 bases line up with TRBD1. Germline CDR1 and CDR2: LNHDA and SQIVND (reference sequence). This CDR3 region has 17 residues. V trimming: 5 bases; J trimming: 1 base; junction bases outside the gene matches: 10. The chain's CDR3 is CASSRYDRGGSNQPQHF. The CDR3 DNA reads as TGTGCCAGTAGTCGGTACGACAGGGGCGGAAGCAATCAGCCCCAGCATTTT.

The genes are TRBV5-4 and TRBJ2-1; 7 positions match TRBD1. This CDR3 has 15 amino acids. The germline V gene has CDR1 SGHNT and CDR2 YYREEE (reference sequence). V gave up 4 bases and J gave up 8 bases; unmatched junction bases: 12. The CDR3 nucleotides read TGTGCCAGCAGCCTTAGACAGGGTGGTGGGTATGAGCAGTTCTTC. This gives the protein CASSLRQGGGYEQFF.

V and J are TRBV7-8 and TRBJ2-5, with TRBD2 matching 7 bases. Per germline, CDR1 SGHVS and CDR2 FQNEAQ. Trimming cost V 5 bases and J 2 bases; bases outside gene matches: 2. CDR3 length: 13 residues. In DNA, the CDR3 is TGTGCCAGCAGCCGGGGACTACAAGAGACCCAGTACTTC. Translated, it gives CASSRGLQETQYF.

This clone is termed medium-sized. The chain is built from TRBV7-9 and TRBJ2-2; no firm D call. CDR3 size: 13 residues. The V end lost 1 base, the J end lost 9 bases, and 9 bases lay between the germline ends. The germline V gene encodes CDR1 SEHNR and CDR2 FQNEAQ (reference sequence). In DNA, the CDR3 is TGTGCCAGCAGCTTAGATGGGCTAAGGGAGCTGTTTTTT. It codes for CASSLDGLRELFF.

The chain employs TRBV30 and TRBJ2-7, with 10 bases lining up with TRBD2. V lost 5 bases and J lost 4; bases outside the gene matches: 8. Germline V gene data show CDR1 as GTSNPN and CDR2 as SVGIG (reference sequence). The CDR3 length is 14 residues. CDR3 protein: CAWAGLASKYEQYF. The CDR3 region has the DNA TGTGCCTGGGCGGGACTAGCGTCAAAATACGAGCAGTACTTC.

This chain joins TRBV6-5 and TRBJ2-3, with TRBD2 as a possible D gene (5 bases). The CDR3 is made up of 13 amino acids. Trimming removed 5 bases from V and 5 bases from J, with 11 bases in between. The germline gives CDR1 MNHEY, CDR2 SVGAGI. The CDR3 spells CASSPRELDTQYF. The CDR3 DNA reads TGTGCCAGCAGTCCAAGGGAGTTAGATACGCAGTATTTT.

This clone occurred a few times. Here the CDR3 reads CASTPGDREYNEQFF. CDR3 nucleotides: TGCGCCAGCACCCCAGGGGACAGGGAGTACAATGAGCAGTTCTTC. The rearrangement joins TRBV5-1 to TRBJ2-1, with TRBD1 matching over 9 bases. With V trimmed by 6 bases and J by 4 bases, 8 bases remained unmatched. The germline V gene encodes CDR1 SGHRS and CDR2 YFSETQ. The CDR3 has 15 residues. Full variable domain (missing parts from reference TRBV5-1 and TRBJ2-1): KAGVTQTPRYLIKTRGQQVTLSCSPISGHRSVSWYQQTPGQGLQFLFEYFSETQRNKGNFPGRFSGRQFSNSRSEMNVSTLELGDSALYLCASTPGDREYNEQFFGPGTRLTVL.

This chain's CDR3 is CSVVVGGTYEQYF. The CDR3 nucleotides read TGCAGCGTTGTCGTCGGGGGGACCTACGAGCAGTACTTC. The chain is built from TRBV29-1 and TRBJ2-7, with TRBD2 identical over 7 bases. The length of the CDR3 is 13 residues. The germline gives CDR1 SQVTM, CDR2 ANQGSEA. J was trimmed by 2 bases and V by 4 bases; bases with no gene match: 5.

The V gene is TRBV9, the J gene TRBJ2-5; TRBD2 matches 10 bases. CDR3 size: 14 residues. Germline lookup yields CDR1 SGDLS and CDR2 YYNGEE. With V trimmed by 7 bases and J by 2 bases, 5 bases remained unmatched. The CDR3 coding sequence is TGTGCCAGCGCAAGCGGGGGGGTTCAAGAGACCCAGTACTTC. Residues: CASASGGVQETQYF. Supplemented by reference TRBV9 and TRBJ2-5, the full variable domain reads DSGVTQTPKHLITATGQRVTLRCSPRSGDLSVYWYQQSLDQGLQFLIQYYNGEERAKGNILERFSAQQFPDLHSELNLSSLELGDSALYFCASASGGVQETQYFGPGTRLLVL.

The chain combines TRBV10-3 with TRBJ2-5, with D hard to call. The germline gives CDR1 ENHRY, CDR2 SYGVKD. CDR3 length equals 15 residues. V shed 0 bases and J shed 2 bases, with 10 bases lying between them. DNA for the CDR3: TGTGCCATCAGTGAGTCTGGCGGAACTCAAGAGACCCAGTACTTC. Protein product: CAISESGGTQETQYF.